This T cell receptor (beta chain) was recovered during a study of monozygotic twins with inflammatory bowel disease. The CDR3 runs to 15 residues. Germline values: CDR1 SGHKS, CDR2 YYEKEE (reference sequence). After re-calling the 5' RACE reads, TCRdb lists one entry per CDR3 protein, DNA absent. The repertoire table contains about 450,000 distinct CDR3 sequences. Source material: blood. This chain uses TRBV5-5 with TRBJ2-5; the TCRdb call, TRBD1, lacks DNA for checking. This TCR derives from a human donor with ulcerative colitis or Crohn's disease, or a healthy co-twin of an affected twin (not recorded which). CDR3 region: CASSPTMDSQETQYF. Looking up the rest from reference TRBV5-5 and TRBJ2-5 gives the full variable domain: DAGVTQSPTHLIKTRGQQVTLRCSPISGHKSVSWYQQVLGQGPQFIFQYYEKEERGRGNFPDRFSARQFPNYSSELNVNALLLGDSALYLCASSPTMDSQETQYFGPGTRLLVL.